This TCR beta chain is from a study of Ad26.COV2.S vaccination and SARS-CoV-2 variants. This CDR3 is built from 14 residues. The germline V gene encodes CDR1 SGHAT and CDR2 FQDESV (reference sequence). The V and J ends lost 1 base and 10 bases respectively, with 11 bases between them. The protocol was immunoSEQ multiplex PCR, while the TCRdb copy is restricted to in-frame clones and leaves out a portion. This table holds 400,000 or so clones, 88% found once. Treatment of the sample: 15 to 20 received Ad26.COV2.S at low or high dose, single or two shots; about 5 received placebo; per-sample allocation not given. Following the first vaccine or placebo injection, samples were taken on day 63.

The sequenced sample was peripheral blood, obtained in a trial of Ad26.COV2.S vaccine versus placebo. The chain recombines TRBV11-1 with TRBJ1-6; D gene ambiguous. This clonotype was obtained from a person between 18 and 59 years old who received the Ad26.COV2.S COVID-19 vaccine or a placebo. The CDR3 sequence is CASSLDTRDSPLHF. In DNA, the CDR3 is TGTGCCAGCAGCTTAGACACACGCGACTCACCCCTCCACTTT.